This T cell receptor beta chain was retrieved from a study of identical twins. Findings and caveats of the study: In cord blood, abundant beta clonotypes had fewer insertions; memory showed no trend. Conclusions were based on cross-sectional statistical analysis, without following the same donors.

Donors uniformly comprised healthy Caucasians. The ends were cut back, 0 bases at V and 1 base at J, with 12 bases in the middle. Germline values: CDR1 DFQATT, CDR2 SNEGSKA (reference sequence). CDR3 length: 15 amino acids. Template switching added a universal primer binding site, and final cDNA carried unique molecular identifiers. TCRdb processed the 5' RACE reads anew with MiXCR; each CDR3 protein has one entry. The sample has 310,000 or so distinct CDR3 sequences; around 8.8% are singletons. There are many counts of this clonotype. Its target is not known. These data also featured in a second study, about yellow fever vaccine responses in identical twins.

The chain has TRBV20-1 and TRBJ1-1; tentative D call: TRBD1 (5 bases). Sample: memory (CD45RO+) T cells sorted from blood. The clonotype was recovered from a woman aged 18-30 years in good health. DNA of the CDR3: TGCAGTGCTAGAGACGCGGGACCTCCGAACACTGAAGCTTTCTTT. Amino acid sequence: CSARDAGPPNTEAFF.